A selection of T cell receptor beta chains follows, all from one sample in a study of cytomegalovirus exposure and HLA in healthy donors. Sequencing was performed with immunoSEQ multiplex PCR; in TCRdb, only in-frame clones are kept and a portion is missing. The table lists some 60,000 clones, about 80% of them singletons, with less than 2% in the top ten. The sequenced sample consisted of PBMCs. The receptors here all came from a human donor in good health. Both conserved end residues are part of each CDR3. D genes are given only for firm matches. Clone size is stated in some rows and not others, as once, few, many or a class when expanded.

length,J,D,V,size,CDR3,DNA
16,TRBJ2-1,TRBD2,TRBV11-1,-,CASSLEPALAGSEQFF,TGTGCCAGCAGCTTAGAACCCGCACTAGCGGGAAGTGAGCAGTTCTTC
16,TRBJ2-6,-,TRBV4-2,-,CASSQEAGSGANVLTF,TGTGCCAGCAGCCAAGAGGCAGGGTCTGGGGCCAACGTCCTGACTTTC
12,TRBJ2-5,-,TRBV15,once,CATSRDGETQYF,TGTGCCACCAGCAGAGACGGGGAGACCCAGTACTTC
14,TRBJ2-3,-,TRBV9,-,CASSVRGTTDTQYF,TGTGCCAGCAGCGTCAGAGGAACAACAGATACGCAGTATTTT
12,TRBJ1-4,-,TRBV7-9,-,CSSSLAQGKLFF,TGTTCCAGCAGCTTAGCGCAGGGGAAACTGTTTTTT
15,TRBJ1-1,TRBD1,TRBV4-3,-,CASSRITGGNTEAFF,TGCGCCAGCAGCCGCATAACAGGGGGCAACACTGAAGCTTTCTTT
14,TRBJ1-6,TRBD1,TRBV5-4,-,CASSRDRGLSPLHF,TGTGCCAGCAGCCGGGACAGGGGGCTGTCACCCCTCCACTTT
14,TRBJ2-3,-,TRBV7-6,once,CASSPLSGTDTQYF,TGTGCCAGCAGCCCTCTTTCGGGCACAGATACGCAGTATTTT
14,TRBJ1-1,TRBD1,TRBV27,-,CASSFQGANTEAFF,TGTGCCAGCAGTTTTCAGGGGGCGAACACTGAAGCTTTCTTT
17,TRBJ2-1,TRBD1,TRBV7-2,once,CASSFTPGQGDGGEQFF,TGTGCCAGCAGCTTTACCCCGGGACAGGGTGACGGTGGTGAGCAGTTCTTC
15,TRBJ2-3,-,TRBV18,-,CASSPPGLQGYTQYF,TGTGCCAGCTCACCCCCGGGACTCCAAGGGTACACGCAGTATTTT
16,TRBJ2-3,TRBD2,TRBV5-4,-,CASSRPGLAAPGTQYF,TGTGCCAGCAGCCGACCGGGACTAGCGGCACCCGGTACGCAGTATTTT
16,TRBJ2-1,TRBD2,TRBV10-3,-,CAIKPGSGGPWDEQFF,TGTGCCATCAAACCGGGTAGCGGGGGGCCGTGGGATGAGCAGTTCTTC
12,TRBJ2-1,-,TRBV5-8,-,CASSLVGHQQFF,TGTGCCAGCAGCTTGGTTGGGCACCAGCAGTTCTTC
16,TRBJ2-1,-,TRBV28,few,CASSSPGETDYNEQFF,TGTGCCAGCAGTTCACCCGGAGAGACTGACTACAATGAGCAGTTCTTC
16,TRBJ2-5,TRBD2,TRBV28,once,CASSSVGVGGSETQYF,TGTGCCAGCAGTTCAGTAGGCGTCGGCGGGAGCGAGACCCAGTACTTC
15,TRBJ1-5,-,TRBV7-2,-,CASSSYYRVDQPQHF,TGTGCCAGCAGCTCGTACTACAGGGTTGATCAGCCCCAGCATTTT
16,TRBJ2-1,-,TRBV7-2,-,CASSPRGFGIYNEQFF,TGTGCCAGCAGTCCAAGAGGGTTCGGGATCTACAATGAGCAGTTCTTC
16,TRBJ2-1,TRBD2,TRBV15,-,CATSRDTGTSGVEQFF,TGTGCCACCAGCAGAGATACCGGGACTAGCGGTGTTGAGCAGTTCTTC
15,TRBJ2-3,TRBD2,TRBV2,-,CASSEERSSGYTQYF,TGTGCCAGCAGTGAAGAGCGGTCTAGCGGTTATACGCAGTATTTT
13,TRBJ2-1,-,TRBV6-6,-,CASSSGESDEQFF,TGTGCCAGCAGTTCAGGGGAAAGCGATGAGCAGTTCTTC
13,TRBJ1-1,-,TRBV7-2,-,CASSLYFGTEAFF,TGTGCCAGCAGCTTATATTTCGGTACTGAAGCTTTCTTT
17,TRBJ2-1,TRBD2,TRBV7-2,-,CASSLTFSGTDLNEQFF,TGTGCCAGCAGCTTAACGTTTAGCGGGACCGACTTGAATGAGCAGTTCTTC
14,TRBJ1-1,-,TRBV18,-,CASSPGRLNTEAFF,TGTGCCAGCTCACCGGGCAGACTGAACACTGAAGCTTTCTTT
16,TRBJ1-3,-,TRBV6-1,-,CASRERDTLSGNTIYF,TGTGCCAGCAGAGAAAGGGACACCCTCTCTGGAAACACCATATATTTT
15,TRBJ1-1,-,TRBV4-1,-,CASSQGGGTFSEAFF,TGCGCCAGCAGCCAAGGGGGAGGGACATTCTCTGAAGCTTTCTTT
14,TRBJ2-7,TRBD1,TRBV5-1,-,CASSLTGGFYEQYF,TGCGCCAGCAGCTTGACAGGGGGCTTTTACGAGCAGTACTTC
13,TRBJ2-7,TRBD2,TRBV7-6,-,CASSPSGSYEQYF,TGTGCCAGCAGCCCTAGCGGCTCCTACGAGCAGTACTTC
15,TRBJ2-7,TRBD1,TRBV15,-,CATSRADRAAYEQYF,TGTGCCACCAGCAGAGCGGACAGGGCTGCCTACGAGCAGTACTTC